The 9 T cell receptor beta chains given below trace back to one sample, sequenced in a study of T cell clones after liver transplantation. Sequencing was performed with immunoSEQ multiplex PCR; in TCRdb, only in-frame clones are kept and a portion is missing. The sample lists approximately 10,000 clones, over 55% occurring once. Sequenced here: CD4+ T cells from blood, sampled 32 months after liver transplant. The source of these receptors is a human patient who received a liver transplant. Some T cells may be the graft donor's.

V gene TRBV2 combines with J gene TRBJ2-5; tentatively, D is TRBD2 (6 bases). CDR1 is SNHLY and CDR2 is FYNNEI in the germline V gene. The CDR3 sequence is 15 residues long. Between the trimmed V and J ends, which lost 2 bases and 2 bases, there was a span of 12 bases. The CDR3, as DNA: TGTGCCAGCAGTGAAACGTGGGGGGAACAAGAGACCCAGTACTTC. Translated, it gives CASSETWGEQETQYF.

The chain recombines TRBV6-1 with TRBJ1-2; tentatively, D is TRBD1 (6 bases). The CDR3 covers 14 residues. Germline V lookup: CDR1 MNHNS, CDR2 SASEGT. V was trimmed by 6 bases and J by 8 bases, leaving 19 bases between them. CDR3 region: CASRKQGGFDGYTF. Here the CDR3 DNA reads TGTGCCAGCAGAAAACAGGGTGGATTCGACGGCTACACCTTC.

The rearrangement joins TRBV6-1 to TRBJ2-7; D might be TRBD1 (6 bases). V lost 2 bases, J lost 1 base, and 12 bases lay in between. Germline loops: CDR1 MNHNS, CDR2 SASEGT. The CDR3 totals 15 residues. The CDR3 loop is CASSESETGSYEQYF. CDR3 nucleotides: TGTGCCAGCAGTGAAAGCGAGACAGGATCCTACGAGCAGTACTTC.

This clone is medium-sized. The genes are TRBV28 and TRBJ1-4, with a weak D call TRBD1 (6 bases). The CDR3 contains 14 residues. Germline CDR1 reads MDHEN; CDR2 reads SYDVKM. The V and J ends lost 5 bases and 5 bases respectively, with 12 bases between them. CDR3 protein: CASSPHRDNEKLFF. Here the CDR3 DNA reads TGTGCCAGCAGTCCCCACAGGGACAATGAAAAACTGTTTTTT.

This clone was picked up a small number of times. The gene calls are TRBV25-1 and TRBJ2-3; no clear D. CDR1 and CDR2 (germline): MGHDK, SYGVNS. The CDR3 runs 11 residues. The V end was cut by 8 bases, the J end by 2 bases, with 5 bases between. The CDR3 protein is CASGYTDTQYF. As DNA, the CDR3 is TGTGCCAGCGGATACACAGATACGCAGTATTTT.

The genes are TRBV6-5 and TRBJ2-3; D may match TRBD1 or TRBD2 (5 bases each). Germline CDR1 and CDR2: MNHEY and SVGAGI. The CDR3 covers 15 residues. V dropped 6 bases and J dropped 2 bases, with 15 bases sitting between them. The CDR3 sequence is CASRSNPGTTDTQYF. CDR3 nucleotide sequence: TGTGCCAGCAGAAGCAACCCGGGGACCACAGATACGCAGTATTTT.

The V and J genes are TRBV6-6 and TRBJ2-7; D is perhaps TRBD1 or TRBD2 (6 bases each). From germline, CDR1 is MNHNY and CDR2 SVGAGI (reference sequence). The CDR3 has 14 residues. V was pared by 8 bases and J by 4 bases, with 18 bases between. The CDR3 DNA reads TGTGCCAGCGCCTACTACAGGGAGGAATACGAGCAGTACGTC. This translates into CASAYYREEYEQYV.

The chain combines TRBV25-1 with TRBJ1-1, with D possibly being TRBD1 (5 bases). Deletions cut 7 bases from V and 0 bases from J, with 9 bases between. The length of the CDR3 is 13 residues. Germline-derived CDR1 and CDR2 are MGHDK and SYGVNS. The CDR3 DNA is TGTGCCAGCACCCTGGGGGTGAACACTGAAGCTTTCTTT. Its protein is CASTLGVNTEAFF. The variable domain in full, with the rest retrieved from reference TRBV25-1 and TRBJ1-1, is EADIYQTPRYLVIGTGKKITLECSQTMGHDKMYWYQQDPGMELHLIHYSYGVNSTEKGDLSSESTVSRIRTEHFPLTLESARPSHTSQYLCASTLGVNTEAFFGQGTRLTVV.

The genes are TRBV28 and TRBJ2-5, with TRBD2 as a possible D gene (6 bases). Trimming stripped 6 bases from V and 5 bases from J, with 22 bases between. Germline V lookup: CDR1 MDHEN, CDR2 SYDVKM. This CDR3 region has 16 residues. The CDR3 loop reads CASSRTPQGGEETQYF. CDR3 in DNA: TGTGCCAGCAGCCGGACCCCCCAAGGCGGGGAGGAGACCCAGTACTTC.